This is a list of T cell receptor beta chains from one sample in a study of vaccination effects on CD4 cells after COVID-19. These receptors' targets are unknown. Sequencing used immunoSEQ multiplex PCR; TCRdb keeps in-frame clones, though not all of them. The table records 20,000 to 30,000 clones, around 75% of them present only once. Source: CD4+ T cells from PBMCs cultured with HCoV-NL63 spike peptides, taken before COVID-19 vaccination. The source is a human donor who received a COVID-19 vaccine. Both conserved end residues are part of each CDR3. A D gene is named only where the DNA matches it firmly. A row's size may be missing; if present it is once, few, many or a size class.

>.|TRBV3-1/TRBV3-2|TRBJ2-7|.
CASSSPYEQYF
TGTGCCAGCAGCTCCCCCTACGAGCAGTACTTC
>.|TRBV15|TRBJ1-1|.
CATSRETGRMNTEAFF
TGTGCCACCAGCAGAGAGACGGGACGGATGAACACTGAAGCTTTCTTT
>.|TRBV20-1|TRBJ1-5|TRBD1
CSASSRGHGNQPQHF
TGCAGTGCTAGTTCCAGGGGGCACGGCAATCAGCCCCAGCATTTT
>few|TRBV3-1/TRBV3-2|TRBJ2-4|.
CASSQGTGPQNIQYF
TGTGCCAGCAGCCAAGGAACGGGACCGCAAAACATTCAGTACTTC
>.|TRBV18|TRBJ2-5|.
CASSPEAQQETQYF
TGTGCCAGCTCACCAGAAGCCCAGCAAGAGACCCAGTACTTC
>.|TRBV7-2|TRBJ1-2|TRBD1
CASSTSYGTGLGVEGYTF
TGTGCCAGCAGCACCAGTTACGGGACAGGATTAGGTGTAGAGGGCTACACCTTC
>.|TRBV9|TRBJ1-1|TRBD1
CASSVRGDIMNTEAFF
TGTGCCAGCAGCGTCAGGGGGGACATCATGAACACTGAAGCTTTCTTT
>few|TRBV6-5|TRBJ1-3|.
CASSYYSHAGNTIYF
TGTGCCAGCAGTTACTACAGCCACGCCGGAAACACCATATATTTT
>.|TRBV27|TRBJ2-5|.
CASSFYGAKVTRETQYF
TGTGCCAGCAGTTTTTATGGGGCTAAGGTAACCAGGGAGACCCAGTACTTC
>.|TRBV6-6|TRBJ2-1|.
CASSKGTSTYNEQFF
TGTGCCAGCAGTAAAGGTACGAGTACCTACAATGAGCAGTTCTTC
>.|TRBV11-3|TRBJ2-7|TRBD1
CASSFLRDRSSYEQYF
TGTGCCAGCAGCTTTCTCCGGGACAGGAGCTCCTACGAGCAGTACTTC
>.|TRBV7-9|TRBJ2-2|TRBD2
CASSLGGTDTGELFF
TGTGCCAGCAGCTTGGGGGGGACGGACACCGGGGAGCTGTTTTTT
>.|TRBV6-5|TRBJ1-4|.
CASSFRASPEKLFF
TGTGCCAGCTCCTTTAGGGCATCCCCTGAAAAACTGTTTTTT
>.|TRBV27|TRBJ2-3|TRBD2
CASSPLAGAEAQYF
TGTGCCAGCAGCCCCTTAGCGGGAGCGGAGGCGCAGTATTTT
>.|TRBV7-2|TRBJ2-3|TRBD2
CASSLGTSGSADTQYF
TGTGCCAGCAGCTTAGGGACTAGCGGGAGTGCAGATACGCAGTATTTT
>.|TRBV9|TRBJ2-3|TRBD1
CASSDRGRSTDTQYF
TGTGCCAGCAGCGACAGGGGGCGCAGCACAGATACGCAGTATTTT
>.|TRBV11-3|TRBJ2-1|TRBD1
CASSLRTGSIGTYNEQFF
TGTGCCAGCAGCTTAAGGACAGGGTCTATTGGGACCTACAATGAGCAGTTCTTC
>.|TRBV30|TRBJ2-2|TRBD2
CAWRGLAGDTGELFF
TGTGCCTGGAGAGGACTAGCGGGGGACACCGGGGAGCTGTTTTTT
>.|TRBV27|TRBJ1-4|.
CASSFGAGIGSNEKLFF
TGTGCCAGCAGTTTTGGAGCGGGAATAGGGTCAAATGAAAAACTGTTTTTT
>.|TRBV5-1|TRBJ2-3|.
CASSFRRANTQYF
TGCGCCAGCAGCTTTCGGCGGGCTAATACGCAGTATTTT
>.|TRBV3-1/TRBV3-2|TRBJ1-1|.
CASSQEGSNEAFF
TGTGCCAGCAGCCAAGAGGGATCAAATGAAGCTTTCTTT
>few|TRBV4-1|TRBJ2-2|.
CASSQVDMGFGTGELFF
TGCGCCAGCAGCCAAGTAGACATGGGCTTTGGCACCGGGGAGCTGTTTTTT
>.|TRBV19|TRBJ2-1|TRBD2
CASSVLTSGPYNEQFF
TGTGCCAGTAGTGTCCTCACTAGCGGCCCCTACAATGAGCAGTTCTTC
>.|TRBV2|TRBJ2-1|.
CASPNPSRGAAYNEQFF
TGTGCCAGCCCAAACCCTTCCCGGGGGGCGGCCTACAATGAGCAGTTCTTC
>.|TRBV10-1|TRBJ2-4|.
CASSLVPGTNKNIQYF
TGCGCCAGCAGTTTGGTACCCGGGACGAACAAAAACATTCAGTACTTC
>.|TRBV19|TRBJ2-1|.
CASSFWGSGMNNEQFF
TGTGCCAGTAGTTTTTGGGGGAGTGGTATGAACAATGAGCAGTTCTTC
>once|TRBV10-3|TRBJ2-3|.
CAISVGAADTQYF
TGTGCCATCAGTGTGGGGGCTGCAGATACGCAGTATTTT
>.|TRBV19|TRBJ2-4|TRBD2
CASSPLAGGSLAKNIQYF
TGTGCCAGTAGTCCACTAGCGGGGGGTTCTTTGGCCAAAAACATTCAGTACTTC
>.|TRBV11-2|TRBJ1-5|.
CASSFSSNQPQHF
TGTGCCAGCAGCTTCAGTAGCAATCAGCCCCAGCATTTT
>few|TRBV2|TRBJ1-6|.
CASIADIYNSPLHF
TGTGCCAGCATAGCAGACATTTATAATTCACCCCTCCACTTT
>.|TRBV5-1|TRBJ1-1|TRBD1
CASRRSGTENTEAFF
TGCGCCAGCCGCCGATCCGGGACAGAGAACACTGAAGCTTTCTTT
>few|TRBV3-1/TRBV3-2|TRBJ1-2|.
CASSQEDGRSGYTF
TGTGCCAGCAGCCAAGAGGACGGACGATCCGGGTACACCTTC
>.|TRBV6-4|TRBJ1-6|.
CASSVTPGNSPLHF
TGTGCCAGCAGTGTTACACCAGGGAATTCACCCCTCCACTTT
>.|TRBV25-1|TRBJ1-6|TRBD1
CASSGQGAQSPLHF
TGTGCCAGCAGTGGACAGGGGGCACAGTCACCCCTCCACTTT
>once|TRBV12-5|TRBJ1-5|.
CASGLVLGQPQHF
TGTGCTAGTGGTTTGGTACTCGGTCAGCCCCAGCATTTT
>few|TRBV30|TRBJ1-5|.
CAGQEEGQPQHF
TGTGCCGGTCAGGAAGAGGGTCAGCCCCAGCATTTT
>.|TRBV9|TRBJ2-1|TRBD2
CASSGGLAGYNEQFF
TGTGCCAGCAGCGGAGGACTAGCGGGATACAATGAGCAGTTCTTC
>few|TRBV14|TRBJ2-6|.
CASSQDGTGANVLTF
TGTGCCAGCAGCCAAGATGGAACCGGGGCCAACGTCCTGACTTTC
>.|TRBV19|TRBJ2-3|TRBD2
CASSPTSGISTDTQYF
TGTGCCAGTAGCCCAACTAGCGGTATTAGCACAGATACGCAGTATTTT
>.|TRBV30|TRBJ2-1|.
CAWSVRGNEQFF
TGTGCCTGGAGCGTAAGGGGGAATGAGCAGTTCTTC
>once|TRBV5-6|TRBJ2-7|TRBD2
CASSRAGAGGEQYF
TGTGCCAGCAGCCGCGCGGGGGCGGGGGGCGAGCAGTACTTC
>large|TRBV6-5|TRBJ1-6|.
CATHLRVSNSPLHF
TGTGCCACCCATCTGAGGGTTTCTAATTCACCCCTCCACTTT